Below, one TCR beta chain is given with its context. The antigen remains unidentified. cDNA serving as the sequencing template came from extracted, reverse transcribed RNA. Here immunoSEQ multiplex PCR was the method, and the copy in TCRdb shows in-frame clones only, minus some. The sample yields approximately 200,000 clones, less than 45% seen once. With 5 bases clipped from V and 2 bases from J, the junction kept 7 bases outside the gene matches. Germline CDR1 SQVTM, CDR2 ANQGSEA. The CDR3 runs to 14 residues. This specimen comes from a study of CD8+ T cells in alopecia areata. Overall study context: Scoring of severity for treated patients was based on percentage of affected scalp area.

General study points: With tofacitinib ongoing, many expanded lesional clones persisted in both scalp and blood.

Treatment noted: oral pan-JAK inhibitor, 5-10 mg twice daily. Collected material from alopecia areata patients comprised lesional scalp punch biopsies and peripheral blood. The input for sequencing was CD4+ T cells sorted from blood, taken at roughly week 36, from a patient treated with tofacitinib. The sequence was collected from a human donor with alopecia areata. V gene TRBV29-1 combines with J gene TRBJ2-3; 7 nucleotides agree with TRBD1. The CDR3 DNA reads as TGCAGCGTTTCCCCCGGGACAGTCACAGATACGCAGTATTTT. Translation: CSVSPGTVTDTQYF.